This section outlines one TCR beta chain sequence together with its context. The antigen is not known. The data are from a study of PD-1 blockade in classical Hodgkin lymphoma. Specified time point: cycle 4 day 1 (C4D1), after 6 weeks of nivolumab. Every patient relapsed after autologous stem cell transplantation, and brentuximab vedotin exposure varied. Using immunoSEQ multiplex PCR, the repertoire was profiled, and TCRdb retains in-frame clones only, with some absent. The table has some 33,000 clones, around 85% seen once; the top ten hold about a sixth. Study-wide findings and caveats: While CD8+ TCR diversity did not rise significantly by C4D1, CD4+ TCR diversity did. There remain no defined causes for the repertoire differences, which possibly reflect disease activity or prior therapy. Individuals initiating nivolumab under 1 year after ASCT were excluded.

V lost 0 bases to trimming and J lost 8 bases, with 11 bases between them. Looked up from germline, CDR1 is SGHNT and CDR2 is YYREEE (reference sequence). This CDR3 is 13 amino acids long. The chain carries TRBV5-4 and TRBJ1-2; D gene unclear. The source material was peripheral blood mononuclear cells (PBMCs), sampled before the fourth cycle of nivolumab. The clonotype originates from a human donor with classical Hodgkin lymphoma. CDR3 residues: CASSLGTPRGYTF. As DNA, the CDR3 is TGTGCCAGCAGCTTGGGGACCCCTAGGGGCTACACCTTC.